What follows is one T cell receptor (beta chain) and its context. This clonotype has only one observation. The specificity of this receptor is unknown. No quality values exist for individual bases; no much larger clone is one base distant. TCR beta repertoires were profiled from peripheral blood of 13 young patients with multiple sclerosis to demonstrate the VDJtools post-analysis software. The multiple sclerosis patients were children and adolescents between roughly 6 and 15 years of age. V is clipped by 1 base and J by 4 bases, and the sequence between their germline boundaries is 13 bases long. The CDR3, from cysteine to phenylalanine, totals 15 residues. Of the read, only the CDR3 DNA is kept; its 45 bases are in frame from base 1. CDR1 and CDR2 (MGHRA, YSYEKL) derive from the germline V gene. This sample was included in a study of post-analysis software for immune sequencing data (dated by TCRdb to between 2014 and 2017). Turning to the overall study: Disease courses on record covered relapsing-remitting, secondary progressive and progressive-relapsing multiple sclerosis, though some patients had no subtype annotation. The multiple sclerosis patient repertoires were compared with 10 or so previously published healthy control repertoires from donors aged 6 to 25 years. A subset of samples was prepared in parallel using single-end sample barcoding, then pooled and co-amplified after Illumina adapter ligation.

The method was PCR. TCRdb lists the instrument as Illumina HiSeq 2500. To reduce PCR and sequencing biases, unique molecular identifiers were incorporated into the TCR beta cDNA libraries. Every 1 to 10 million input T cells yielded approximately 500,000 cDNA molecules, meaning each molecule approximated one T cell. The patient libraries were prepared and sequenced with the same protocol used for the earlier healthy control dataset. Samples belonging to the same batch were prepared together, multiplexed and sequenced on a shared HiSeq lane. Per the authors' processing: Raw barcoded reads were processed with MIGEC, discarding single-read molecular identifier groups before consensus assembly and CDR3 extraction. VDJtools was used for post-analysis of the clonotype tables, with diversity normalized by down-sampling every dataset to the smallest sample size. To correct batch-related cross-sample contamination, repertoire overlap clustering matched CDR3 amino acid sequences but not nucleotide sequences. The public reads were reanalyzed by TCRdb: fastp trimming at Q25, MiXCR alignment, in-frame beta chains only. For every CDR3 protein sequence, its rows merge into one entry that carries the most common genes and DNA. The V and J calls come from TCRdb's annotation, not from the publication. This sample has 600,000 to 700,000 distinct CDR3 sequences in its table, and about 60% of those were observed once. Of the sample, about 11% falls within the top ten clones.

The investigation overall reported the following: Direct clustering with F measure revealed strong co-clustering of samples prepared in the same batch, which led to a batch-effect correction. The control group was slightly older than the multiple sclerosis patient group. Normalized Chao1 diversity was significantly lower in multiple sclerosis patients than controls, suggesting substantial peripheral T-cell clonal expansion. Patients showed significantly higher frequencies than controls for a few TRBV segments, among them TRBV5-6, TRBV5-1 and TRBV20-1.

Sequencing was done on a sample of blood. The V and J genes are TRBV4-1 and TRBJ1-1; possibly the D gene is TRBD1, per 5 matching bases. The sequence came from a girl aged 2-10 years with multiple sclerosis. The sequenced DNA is TGCGCCAGCAGCCAAGGTTTATCCAGGGCCACTGAAGCTTTCTTT. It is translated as CASSQGLSRATEAFF.